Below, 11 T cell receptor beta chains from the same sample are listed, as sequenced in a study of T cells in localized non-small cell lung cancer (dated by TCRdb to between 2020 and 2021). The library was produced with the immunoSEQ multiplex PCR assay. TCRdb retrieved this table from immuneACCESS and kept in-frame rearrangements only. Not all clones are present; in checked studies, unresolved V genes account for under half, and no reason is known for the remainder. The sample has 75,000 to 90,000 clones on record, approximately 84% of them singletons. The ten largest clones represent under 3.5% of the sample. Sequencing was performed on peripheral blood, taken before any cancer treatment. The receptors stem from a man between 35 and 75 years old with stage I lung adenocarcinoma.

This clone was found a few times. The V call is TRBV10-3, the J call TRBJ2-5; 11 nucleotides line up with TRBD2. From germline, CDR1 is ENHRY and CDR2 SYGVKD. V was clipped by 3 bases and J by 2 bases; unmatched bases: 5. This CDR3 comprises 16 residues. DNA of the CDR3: TGTGCCATCAGTGACCCAGGGACTAGCGGTCAAGAGACCCAGTACTTC. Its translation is CAISDPGTSGQETQYF.

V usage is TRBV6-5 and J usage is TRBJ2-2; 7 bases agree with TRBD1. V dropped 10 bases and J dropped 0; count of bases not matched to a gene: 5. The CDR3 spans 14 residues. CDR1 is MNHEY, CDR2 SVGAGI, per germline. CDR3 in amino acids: CATSGQTNTGELFF. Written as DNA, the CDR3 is TGTGCCACCTCGGGACAGACGAACACCGGGGAGCTGTTTTTT.

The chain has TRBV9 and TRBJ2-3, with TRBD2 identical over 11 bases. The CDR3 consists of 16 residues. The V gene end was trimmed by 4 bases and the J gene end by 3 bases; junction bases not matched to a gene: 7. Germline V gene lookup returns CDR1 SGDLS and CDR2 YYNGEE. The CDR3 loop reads CASSPWTSGLTDTQYF. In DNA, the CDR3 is TGTGCCAGCAGCCCATGGACTAGCGGGTTGACAGATACGCAGTATTTT.

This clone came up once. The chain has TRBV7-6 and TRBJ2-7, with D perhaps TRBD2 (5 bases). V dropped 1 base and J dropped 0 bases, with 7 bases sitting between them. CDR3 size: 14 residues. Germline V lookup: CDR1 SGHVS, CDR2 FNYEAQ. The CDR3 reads CASSLGTSSYEQYF. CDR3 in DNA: TGTGCCAGCAGCTTAGGGACTTCCTCCTACGAGCAGTACTTC.

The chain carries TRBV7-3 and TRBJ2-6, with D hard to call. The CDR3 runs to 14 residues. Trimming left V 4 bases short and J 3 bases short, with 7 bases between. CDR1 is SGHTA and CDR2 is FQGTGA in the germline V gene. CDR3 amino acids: CASSSARGANVLTF. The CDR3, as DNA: TGTGCCAGCAGCTCTGCTCGTGGGGCCAACGTCCTGACTTTC. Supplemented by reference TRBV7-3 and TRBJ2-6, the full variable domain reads GAGVSQTPSNKVTEKGKYVELRCDPISGHTALYWYRQSLGQGPEFLIYFQGTGAADDSGLPNDRFFAVRPEGSVSTLKIQRTERGDSAVYLCASSSARGANVLTFGAGSRLTVL.

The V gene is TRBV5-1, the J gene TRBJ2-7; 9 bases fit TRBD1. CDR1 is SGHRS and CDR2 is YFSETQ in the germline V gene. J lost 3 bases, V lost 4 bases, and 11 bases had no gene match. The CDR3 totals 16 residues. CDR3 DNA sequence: TGCGCCAGCAGCCGAGACACAGGGGGCGAGTTCTACGAGCAGTACTTC. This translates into CASSRDTGGEFYEQYF.

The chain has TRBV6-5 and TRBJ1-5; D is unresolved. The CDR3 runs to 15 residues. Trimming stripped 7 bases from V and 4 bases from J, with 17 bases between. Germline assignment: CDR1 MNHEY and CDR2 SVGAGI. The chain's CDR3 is CASIENGITNQPQHF. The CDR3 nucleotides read TGTGCCAGCATCGAAAACGGGATCACGAATCAGCCCCAGCATTTT.

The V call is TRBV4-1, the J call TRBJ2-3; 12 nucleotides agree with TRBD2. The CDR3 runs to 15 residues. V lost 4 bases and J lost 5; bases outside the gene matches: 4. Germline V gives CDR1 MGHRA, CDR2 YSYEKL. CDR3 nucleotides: TGCGCCAGCAGCCCCCTGACTAGCGGGAGAGATACGCAGTATTTT. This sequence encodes CASSPLTSGRDTQYF.

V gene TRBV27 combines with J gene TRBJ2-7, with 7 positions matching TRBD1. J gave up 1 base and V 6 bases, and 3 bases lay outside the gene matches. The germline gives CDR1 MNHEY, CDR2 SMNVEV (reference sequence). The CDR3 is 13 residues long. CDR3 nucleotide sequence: TGTGCCAGCAGGGAGACAGGGTCCTACGAGCAGTACTTC. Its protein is CASRETGSYEQYF.

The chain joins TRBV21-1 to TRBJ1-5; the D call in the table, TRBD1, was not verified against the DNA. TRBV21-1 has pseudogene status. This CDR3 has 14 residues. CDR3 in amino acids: CASSRGHSNQPQHF. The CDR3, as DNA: TGTGCCAGCAGCAGAGGACATAGCAATCAGCCCCAGCATTTT.

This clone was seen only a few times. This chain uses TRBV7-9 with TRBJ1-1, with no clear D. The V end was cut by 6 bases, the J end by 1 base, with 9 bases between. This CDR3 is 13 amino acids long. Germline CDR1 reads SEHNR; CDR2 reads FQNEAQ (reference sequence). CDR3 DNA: TGTGCCAGCAGTAAAGGTGGGAACACTGAAGCTTTCTTT. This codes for CASSKGGNTEAFF.